This T cell receptor (beta chain) was sequenced for a study of T-cell reconstitution after alpha-beta-depleted transplantation in children. Findings and caveats of the study: Reportedly, only several hundred clones from non-depleted graft cells drove alpha-beta T-cell counts at about two months. Once a year had passed after transplant, T-cell counts and diversity came mostly from newly produced T cells.

The V gene end was trimmed by 5 bases and the J gene end by 3 bases; junction bases not matched to a gene: 7. The CDR3 covers 15 residues. Preparation of the TCRbeta library used unique molecular identifiers. TCRdb analysed the PCR reads with MiXCR anew, one entry per CDR3 protein. The sample shows around 250,000 distinct CDR3 sequences, over 20% of them seen only once. This clonotype was seen repeatedly, ten times or more. What it binds is unknown. This receptor was obtained from a girl aged 2 to 9 with Fanconi anemia, due to receive a stem cell transplant. The chain couples TRBV12-3 or TRBV12-4 to TRBJ2-7; 10 bases align to TRBD1. This material consisted of PBMCs, taken before TCRalphabeta/CD19-depleted stem cell transplant. CDR3 in amino acids: CASSIGTGDHYEQYF. The CDR3 DNA reads TGTGCCAGCAGTATTGGGACAGGGGACCACTACGAGCAGTACTTC.